This TCR beta chain was sequenced for a study of shared clonotypes between healthy human individuals. This CDR3 comprises 14 residues. Germline V gene data show CDR1 as SGHRS and CDR2 as YFSETQ. J gave up 6 bases and V 3 bases, and 7 bases lay outside the gene matches. TCRdb keeps only in-frame clones here, not all; method: immunoSEQ multiplex PCR. The sample shows millions of clones, just over 90% of them seen only once. Sequences were obtained from naive CD4+ T cells from PBMCs. As to subset: CD45RA+ positively selected. This sequence originates from a man in his late teens or twenties in good health. Some clones in this sample may be carry-over from other donors' samples. The chain combines TRBV5-1 with TRBJ2-7, with 9 nucleotides matching TRBD1. CDR3 sequence: CASSYGTGFGEQYF. The DNA of the CDR3 is TGCGCCAGCAGCTACGGGACAGGGTTTGGCGAGCAGTACTTC.